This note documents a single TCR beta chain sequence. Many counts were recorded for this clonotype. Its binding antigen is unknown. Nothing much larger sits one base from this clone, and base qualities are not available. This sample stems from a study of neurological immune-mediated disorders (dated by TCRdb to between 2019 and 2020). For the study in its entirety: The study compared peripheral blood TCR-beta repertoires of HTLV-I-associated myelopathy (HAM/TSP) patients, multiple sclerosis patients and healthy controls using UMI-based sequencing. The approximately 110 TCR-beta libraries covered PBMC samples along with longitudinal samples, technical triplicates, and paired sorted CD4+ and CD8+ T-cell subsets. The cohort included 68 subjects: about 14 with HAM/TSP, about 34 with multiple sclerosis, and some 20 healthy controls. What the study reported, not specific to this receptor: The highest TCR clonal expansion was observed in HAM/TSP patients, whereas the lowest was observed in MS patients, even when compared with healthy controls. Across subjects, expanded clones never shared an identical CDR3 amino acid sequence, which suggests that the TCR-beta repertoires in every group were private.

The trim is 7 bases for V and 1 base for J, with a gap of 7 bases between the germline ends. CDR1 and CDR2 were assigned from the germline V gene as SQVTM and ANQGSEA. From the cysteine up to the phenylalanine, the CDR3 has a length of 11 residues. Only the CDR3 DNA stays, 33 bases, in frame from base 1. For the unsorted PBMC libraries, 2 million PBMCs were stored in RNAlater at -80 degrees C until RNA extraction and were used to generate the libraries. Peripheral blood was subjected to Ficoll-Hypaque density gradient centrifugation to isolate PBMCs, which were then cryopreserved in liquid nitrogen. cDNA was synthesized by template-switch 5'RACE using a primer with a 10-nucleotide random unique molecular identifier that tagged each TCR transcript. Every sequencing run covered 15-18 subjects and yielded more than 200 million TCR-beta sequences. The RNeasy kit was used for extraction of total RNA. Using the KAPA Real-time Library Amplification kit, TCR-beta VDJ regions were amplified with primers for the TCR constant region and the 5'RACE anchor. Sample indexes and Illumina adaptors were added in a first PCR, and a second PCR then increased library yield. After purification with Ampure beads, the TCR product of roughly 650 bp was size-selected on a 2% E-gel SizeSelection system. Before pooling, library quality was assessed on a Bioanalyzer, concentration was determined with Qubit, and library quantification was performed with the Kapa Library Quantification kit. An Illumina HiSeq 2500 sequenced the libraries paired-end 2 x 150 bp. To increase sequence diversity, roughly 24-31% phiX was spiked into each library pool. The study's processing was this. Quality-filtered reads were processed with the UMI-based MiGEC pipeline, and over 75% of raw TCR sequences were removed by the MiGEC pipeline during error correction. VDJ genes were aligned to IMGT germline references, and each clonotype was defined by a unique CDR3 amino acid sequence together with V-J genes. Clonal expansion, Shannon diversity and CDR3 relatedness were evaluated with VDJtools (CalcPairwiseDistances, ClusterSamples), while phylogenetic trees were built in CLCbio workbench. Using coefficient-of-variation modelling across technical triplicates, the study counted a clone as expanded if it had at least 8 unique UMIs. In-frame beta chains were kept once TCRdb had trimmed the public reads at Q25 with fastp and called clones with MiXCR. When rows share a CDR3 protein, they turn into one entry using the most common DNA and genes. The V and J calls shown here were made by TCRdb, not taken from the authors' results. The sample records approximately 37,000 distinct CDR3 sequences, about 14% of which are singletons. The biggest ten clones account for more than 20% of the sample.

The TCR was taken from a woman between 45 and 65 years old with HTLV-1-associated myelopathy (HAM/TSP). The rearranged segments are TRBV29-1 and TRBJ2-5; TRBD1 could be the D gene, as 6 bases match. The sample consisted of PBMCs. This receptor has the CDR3 CSGGGQETQYF. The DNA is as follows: TGCAGCGGAGGGGGCCAAGAGACCCAGTACTTC.